The T cell receptor beta chain described here comes from a study of identical twins. V gave up 0 bases and J gave up 0 bases, with 8 bases separating them. Germline loops: CDR1 LGHNA, CDR2 YSLEER. The CDR3 loop spans 15 amino acids. This clonotype was observed many times. TCRdb ran MiXCR on the 5' RACE reads and lists one entry per CDR3 protein. The repertoire holds over 250,000 distinct CDR3 sequences, with around 9.7% as singletons. The sample was also linked to a second study, of yellow fever vaccine responses in identical twins.

This receptor was obtained from a woman younger than 35 in good health. Sequencing was done on a sample of CD8+ T cells sorted from blood. The rearrangement joins TRBV4-3 to TRBJ1-1; D possibly corresponds to TRBD1 (5 bases). The CDR3 reads CASSQDRQLNTEAFF. The CDR3 coding sequence is TGCGCCAGCAGCCAAGATCGACAGCTGAACACTGAAGCTTTCTTT.